Below are 15 T cell receptor beta chains sequenced from a single sample in a study of PD-1 blockade in classical Hodgkin lymphoma. All the patients suffered relapse after autologous stem cell transplantation, and brentuximab vedotin exposure differed. This table comes from immunoSEQ multiplex PCR, and its TCRdb copy is limited to in-frame clones, with some not included. The sample holds over 35,000 clones; about 88% are singletons and the top ten take approximately 6%. Sequenced here: peripheral blood mononuclear cells (PBMCs), sampled before the second cycle of nivolumab. These receptors were obtained from a human donor with classical Hodgkin lymphoma.

This clone was detected once. The gene calls are TRBV19 and TRBJ1-5; 11 nucleotides match TRBD1. V lost 2 bases, J lost 6 bases, and 6 bases stayed unmatched. The CDR3 spans 16 residues. Looked up from germline, CDR1 is LNHDA and CDR2 is SQIVND (reference sequence). CDR3 sequence (DNA): TGTGCCAGTAGTATAAAAGGACAGGGGGCAGGTCAGCCCCAGCATTTT. Protein sequence: CASSIKGQGAGQPQHF.

The chain is built from TRBV19 and TRBJ1-2; D may be TRBD1 (6 bases). The germline V gene encodes CDR1 LNHDA and CDR2 SQIVND (reference sequence). The CDR3 runs to 13 residues. Between the trimmed V and J ends, which lost 9 bases and 8 bases, there was a span of 19 bases. In DNA form, the CDR3 reads TGTGCCAGCAGCGTTGGGGACACTTGGGGCTACACCTTC. This translates into CASSVGDTWGYTF.

This chain connects TRBV11-2 to TRBJ1-1; D not resolved. Germline lookup yields CDR1 SGHAT and CDR2 FQNNGV. V gave up 5 bases and J gave up 5 bases, with 12 bases separating them. The CDR3 covers 13 residues. The CDR3: CASSRTRGTEAFF. The CDR3 DNA is TGTGCCAGCAGCCGGACTAGAGGGACTGAAGCTTTCTTT.

A single count supports this clone. V gene TRBV6-1 combines with J gene TRBJ2-1; the D is unclear. Germline lookup yields CDR1 MNHNS and CDR2 SASEGT. The CDR3 is 15 amino acids. Trimming left V 2 bases short and J 5 bases short, with 13 bases between. CDR3 sequence: CASSEIGSPDNEQFF. The CDR3 DNA follows: TGTGCCAGCAGTGAAATCGGGTCCCCGGACAATGAGCAGTTCTTC.

The J gene is TRBJ1-1, the V gene TRBV10-1; D unresolved. There are 13 residues in the CDR3. Germline-derived CDR1 and CDR2 are WNHNN and SYGVQD (reference sequence). With 0 bases removed from V and 0 bases from J, the gap between germline ends came to 2 bases. Here the CDR3 reads CASSESVNTEAFF. CDR3 sequence (DNA): TGCGCCAGCAGTGAGTCGGTGAACACTGAAGCTTTCTTT.

By sample fraction, this clone is medium-sized. The chain joins TRBV27 to TRBJ1-2; no definite D call. V shed 5 bases and J shed 2 bases, with 12 bases lying between them. CDR3 length: 14 residues. Germline values: CDR1 MNHEY, CDR2 SMNVEV (reference sequence). The DNA of the CDR3 is TGTGCCAGCAGTCCCCGACCCTCCAACTATGGCTACACCTTC. This encodes CASSPRPSNYGYTF.

V and J are TRBV5-1 and TRBJ2-1; the match to TRBD2 covers 8 bases. V gave up 0 bases and J gave up 0 bases; unmatched junction bases: 2. CDR3 size: 16 residues. CDR1 and CDR2 from the germline V gene are SGHRS and YFSETQ. DNA for the CDR3: TGCGCCAGCAGCTTGGAACTAGCGGCCTCCTACAATGAGCAGTTCTTC. Its protein is CASSLELAASYNEQFF.

This chain joins TRBV29-1 and TRBJ1-2; unclear D gene. Germline V gene sequence: CDR1 SQVTM, CDR2 ANQGSEA. V was shortened by 4 bases and J by 4 bases, with 13 bases between the two germline ends. The CDR3 loop spans 13 amino acids. The CDR3 spells CSVAVDGIYGYTF. In nucleotides, the CDR3 is TGCAGCGTTGCGGTGGATGGGATCTATGGCTACACCTTC.

The gene calls are TRBV28 and TRBJ1-3; 7 bases are shared with TRBD1. Germline V gene data show CDR1 as MDHEN and CDR2 as SYDVKM. The CDR3 totals 15 residues. Germline trimming cut 6 bases from V and 0 bases from J; bases unmatched to any gene: 5. CDR3 nucleotides: TGTGCCAGCAGGTCACAGGGGTACTCTGGAAACACCATATATTTT. Translating it yields CASRSQGYSGNTIYF. The complete variable domain, with remaining parts taken from reference TRBV28 and TRBJ1-3, reads DVKVTQSSRYLVKRTGEKVFLECVQDMDHENMFWYRQDPGLGLRLIYFSYDVKMKEKGDIPEGYSVSREKKERFSLILESASTNQTSMYLCASRSQGYSGNTIYFGEGSWLTVV.

This rearrangement joins TRBV6-1 to TRBJ2-6; a possible D gene is TRBD2 (5 bases). There are 16 residues in the CDR3. Germline loops: CDR1 MNHNS, CDR2 SASEGT. Trimming pared 8 bases from V and 0 bases from J, leaving 14 bases between. CDR3 DNA sequence: TGTGCCAGCGGTGGGAGAGGGCCCTCTGGGGCCAACGTCCTGACTTTC. Amino acids: CASGGRGPSGANVLTF.

This chain links TRBV5-3 with TRBJ2-1; 13 bases agree with TRBD2. TRBV5-3 carries the ORF label, with uncertain function. The CDR3 length is 18 residues. With V trimmed by 2 bases and J by 0 bases, 5 bases remained unmatched. In DNA form, the CDR3 reads TGTGCCAGAAGCTTCGGACTAGCGGGGGCTGACTCCTACAATGAGCAGTTCTTC. Its protein product is CARSFGLAGADSYNEQFF.

The rearrangement joins TRBV28 to TRBJ1-3, with D possibly TRBD1 on 5 matching bases. Trimming pared 6 bases from V and 1 base from J, leaving 7 bases between. The germline V gene encodes CDR1 MDHEN and CDR2 SYDVKM. The CDR3 length is 13 residues. CDR3: CASRAGSGNTIYF. In DNA form, the CDR3 reads TGTGCCAGCAGGGCAGGGTCTGGAAACACCATATATTTT.

This chain uses TRBV27 with TRBJ2-1; 11 bases map to TRBD2. The CDR3 loop spans 15 amino acids. J was trimmed by 2 bases and V by 5 bases; bases with no gene match: 2. CDR1 MNHEY and CDR2 SMNVEV come from the germline V gene (reference sequence). The CDR3 region has the DNA TGTGCCAGCAGTCCACTAGCGGGAGCCTACAATGAGCAGTTCTTC. Protein product: CASSPLAGAYNEQFF.

Only one count was recorded for this clone. The chain uses TRBV5-1 and TRBJ2-3; D is perhaps TRBD2 (7 bases). The CDR3 length is 14 residues. Trimming stripped 0 bases from V and 6 bases from J, with 11 bases between. Germline-derived CDR1 and CDR2 are SGHRS and YFSETQ. The CDR3 sequence is CASSLEGGLDTQYF. In nucleotides, the CDR3 is TGCGCCAGCAGCTTGGAGGGGGGGCTGGATACGCAGTATTTT.

The chain links TRBV9 to TRBJ2-2; D unclear. The CDR3 totals 15 residues. The V gene lost 0 bases and the J gene lost 6 bases, with 12 bases spanning the gap. From germline, CDR1 is SGDLS and CDR2 YYNGEE. The CDR3, as DNA: TGTGCCAGCAGCGTAGGCCCATTCGGAGCCGGGGAGCTGTTTTTT. This gives the protein CASSVGPFGAGELFF.